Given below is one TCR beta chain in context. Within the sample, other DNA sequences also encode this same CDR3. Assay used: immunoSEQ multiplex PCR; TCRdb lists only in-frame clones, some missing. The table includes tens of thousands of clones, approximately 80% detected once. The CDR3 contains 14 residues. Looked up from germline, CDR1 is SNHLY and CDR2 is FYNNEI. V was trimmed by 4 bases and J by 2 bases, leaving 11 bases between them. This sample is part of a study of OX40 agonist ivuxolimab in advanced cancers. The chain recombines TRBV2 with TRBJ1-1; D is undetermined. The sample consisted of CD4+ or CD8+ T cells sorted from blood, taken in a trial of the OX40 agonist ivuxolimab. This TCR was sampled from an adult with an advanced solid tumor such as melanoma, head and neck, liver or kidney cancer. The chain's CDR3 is CASSGRRVNTEAFF. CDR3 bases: TGTGCCAGCAGTGGCAGGCGAGTTAACACTGAAGCTTTCTTT.